The clone carrying this T cell receptor (beta chain) was picked up a small number of times. Antigen: not known. The record originates from a study of T cells in Graves' hyperthyroidism and ophthalmopathy. Looking at the study overall: Peripheral blood was secured at the point of initial diagnosis, before any treatment.

The V and J ends lost 2 bases and 1 base, in that order; junction bases with no gene match: 7. Germline CDR1 reads MDHEN; CDR2 reads SYDVKM. The CDR3 totals 16 residues. TCR beta CDR3 regions were amplified from RNA transcripts. Carried out on the TCR CDR3, a first-round RT-PCR used the HTBI primer set. TCRdb ran MiXCR on the multiplex PCR reads and lists one entry per CDR3 protein. The table has under 400,000 distinct CDR3 sequences, under 15% seen once. Study-level findings and limits: In validation, the model predicted ophthalmopathy. These predictions came a median approximately six months before onset.

This clonotype was sampled from a woman in her late teens or twenties with Graves' hyperthyroidism. The specimen sequenced was blood. V gene TRBV28 combines with J gene TRBJ1-1; 7 bases are a match to TRBD1. For the CDR3, the DNA is TGTGCCAGCAGTTTAACCACAGGGGTCAGGAACACTGAAGCTTTCTTT. It yields the protein CASSLTTGVRNTEAFF.